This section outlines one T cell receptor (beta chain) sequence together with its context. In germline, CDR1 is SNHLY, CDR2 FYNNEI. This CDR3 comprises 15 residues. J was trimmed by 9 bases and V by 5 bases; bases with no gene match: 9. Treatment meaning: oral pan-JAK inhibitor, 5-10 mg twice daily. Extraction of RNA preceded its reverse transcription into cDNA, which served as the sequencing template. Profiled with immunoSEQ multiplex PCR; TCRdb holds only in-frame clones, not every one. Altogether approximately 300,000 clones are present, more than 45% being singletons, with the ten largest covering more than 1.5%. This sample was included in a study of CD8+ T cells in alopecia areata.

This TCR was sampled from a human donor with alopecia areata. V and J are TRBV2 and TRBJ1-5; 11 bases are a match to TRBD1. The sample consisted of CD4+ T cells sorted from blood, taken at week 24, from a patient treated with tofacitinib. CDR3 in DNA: TGTGCCAGCAGTCTAGGACAGGGGACAGGGGGGCCCCAGCATTTT. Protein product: CASSLGQGTGGPQHF.